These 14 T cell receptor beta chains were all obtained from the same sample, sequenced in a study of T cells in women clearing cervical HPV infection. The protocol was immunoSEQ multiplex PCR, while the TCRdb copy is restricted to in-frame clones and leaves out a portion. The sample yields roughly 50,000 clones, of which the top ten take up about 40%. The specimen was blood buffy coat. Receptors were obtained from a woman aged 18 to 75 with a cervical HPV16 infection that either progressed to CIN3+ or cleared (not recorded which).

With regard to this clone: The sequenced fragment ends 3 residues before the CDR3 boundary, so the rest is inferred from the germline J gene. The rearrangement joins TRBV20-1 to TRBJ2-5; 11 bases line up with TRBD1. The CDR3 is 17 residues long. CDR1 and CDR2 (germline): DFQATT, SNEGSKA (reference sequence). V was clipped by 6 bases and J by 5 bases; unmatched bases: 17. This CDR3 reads CSALGQGVGLAQETQYF. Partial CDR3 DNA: TGCAGTGCGCTGGGACAGGGGGTAGGTCTAGCGCAGGAGACC.

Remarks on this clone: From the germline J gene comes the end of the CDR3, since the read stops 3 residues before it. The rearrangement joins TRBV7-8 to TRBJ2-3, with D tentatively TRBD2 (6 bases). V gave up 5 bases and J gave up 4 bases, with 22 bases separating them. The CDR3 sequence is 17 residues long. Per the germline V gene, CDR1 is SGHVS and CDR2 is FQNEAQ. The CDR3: CASSDQRLVEGSDTQYF. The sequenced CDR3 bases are TGTGCCAGCAGCGACCAGAGACTAGTGGAGGGGTCAGATACG.

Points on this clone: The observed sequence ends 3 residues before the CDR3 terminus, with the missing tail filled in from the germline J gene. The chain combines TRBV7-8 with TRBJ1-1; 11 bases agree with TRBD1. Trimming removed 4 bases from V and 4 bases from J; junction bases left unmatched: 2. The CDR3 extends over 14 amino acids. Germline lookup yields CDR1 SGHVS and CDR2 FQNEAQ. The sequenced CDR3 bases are TGTGCCAGCAGCTGGGACAGGGGGAGCACTGAA. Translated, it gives CASSWDRGSTE. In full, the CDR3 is CASSWDRGSTEAFF. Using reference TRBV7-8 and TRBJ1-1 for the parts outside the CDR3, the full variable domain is GAGVSQSPRYKVAKRGQDVALRCDPISGHVSLFWYQQALGQGPEFLTYFQNEAQLDKSGLPSDRFFAERPEGSVSTLKIQRTQQEDSAVYLCASSWDRGSTEAFFGQGTRLTVV.

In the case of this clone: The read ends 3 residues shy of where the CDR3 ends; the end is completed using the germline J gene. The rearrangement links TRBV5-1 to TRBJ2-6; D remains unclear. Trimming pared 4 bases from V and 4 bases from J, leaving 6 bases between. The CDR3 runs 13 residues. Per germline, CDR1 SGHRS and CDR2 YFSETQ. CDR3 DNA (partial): TGCGCCAGCAGCCCACAGGGGGCCAACGTC. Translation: CASSPQGANV. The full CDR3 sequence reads CASSPQGANVLTF.

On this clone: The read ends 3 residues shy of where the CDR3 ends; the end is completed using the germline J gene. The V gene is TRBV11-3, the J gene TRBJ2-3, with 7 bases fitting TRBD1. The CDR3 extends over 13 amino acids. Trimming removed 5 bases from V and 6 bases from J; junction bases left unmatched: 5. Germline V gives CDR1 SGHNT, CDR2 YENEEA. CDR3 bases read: TGTGCCAGCAGCACCCGACAGGGCGATACG. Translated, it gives CASSTRQGDT. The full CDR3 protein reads CASSTRQGDTQYF.

Partial CDR3 DNA: TGCAGTGCTGAAGAGGACAGTTACAATGAG. It encodes CSAEEDSYNE. The full CDR3 reads CSAEEDSYNEQFF. This sequence joins TRBV20-1 and TRBJ2-1; D might be TRBD1 (6 bases). The observed sequence ends 3 residues before the CDR3 terminus, with the missing tail filled in from the germline J gene. CDR1 is DFQATT and CDR2 is SNEGSKA in the germline V gene (reference sequence). Trimming took 5 bases from V and 4 from J, leaving 12 bases between them. The CDR3 runs 13 residues.

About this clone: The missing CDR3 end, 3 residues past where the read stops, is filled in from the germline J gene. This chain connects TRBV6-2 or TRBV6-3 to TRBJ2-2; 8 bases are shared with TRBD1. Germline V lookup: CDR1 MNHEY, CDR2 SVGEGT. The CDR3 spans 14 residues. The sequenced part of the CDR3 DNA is TGTGCCAGCAGCTCCGGGACAGGCAATTCACCG. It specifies CASSSGTGNSP. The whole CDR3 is CASSSGTGNSPLFF.

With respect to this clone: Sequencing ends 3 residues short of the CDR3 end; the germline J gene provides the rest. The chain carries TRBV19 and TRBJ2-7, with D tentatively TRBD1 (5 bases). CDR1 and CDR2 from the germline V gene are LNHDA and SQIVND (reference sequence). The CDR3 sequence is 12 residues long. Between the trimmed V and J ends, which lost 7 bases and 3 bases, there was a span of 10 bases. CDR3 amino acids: CASKGPYYEQYF. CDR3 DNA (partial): TGTGCCAGTAAGGGGCCATACTACGAG. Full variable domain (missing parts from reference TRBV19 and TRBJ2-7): DGGITQSPKYLFRKEGQNVTLSCEQNLNHDAMYWYRQDPGQGLRLIYYSQIVNDFQKGDIAEGYSVSREKKESFPLTVTSAQKNPTAFYLCASKGPYYEQYFGPGTRLTVT.

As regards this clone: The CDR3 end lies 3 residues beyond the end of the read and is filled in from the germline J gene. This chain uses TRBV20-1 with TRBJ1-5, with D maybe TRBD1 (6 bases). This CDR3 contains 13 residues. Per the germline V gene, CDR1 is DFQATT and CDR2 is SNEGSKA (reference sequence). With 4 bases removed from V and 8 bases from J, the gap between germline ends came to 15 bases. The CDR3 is CSAIGGGAEPQHF. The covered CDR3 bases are TGCAGTGCTATCGGTGGGGGGGCTGAGCCC.

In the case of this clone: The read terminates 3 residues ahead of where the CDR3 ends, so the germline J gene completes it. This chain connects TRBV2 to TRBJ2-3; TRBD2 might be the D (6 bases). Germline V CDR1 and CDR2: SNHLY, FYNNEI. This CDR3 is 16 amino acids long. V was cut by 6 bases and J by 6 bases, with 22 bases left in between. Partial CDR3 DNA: TGTGCCAGCAGGAAAGAAGCGGGTAGTACAGCCGATACG. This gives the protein CASRKEAGSTADT. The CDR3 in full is CASRKEAGSTADTQYF.

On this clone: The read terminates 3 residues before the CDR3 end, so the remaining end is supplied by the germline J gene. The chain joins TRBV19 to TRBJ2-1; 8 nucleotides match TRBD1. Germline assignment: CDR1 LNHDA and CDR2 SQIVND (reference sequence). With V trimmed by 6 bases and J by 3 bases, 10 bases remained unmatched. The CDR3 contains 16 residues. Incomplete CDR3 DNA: TGTGCCAGTAGCCCAGGGGGCGGTTGGTACTACAATGAG. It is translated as CASSPGGGWYYNE. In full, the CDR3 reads CASSPGGGWYYNEQFF.

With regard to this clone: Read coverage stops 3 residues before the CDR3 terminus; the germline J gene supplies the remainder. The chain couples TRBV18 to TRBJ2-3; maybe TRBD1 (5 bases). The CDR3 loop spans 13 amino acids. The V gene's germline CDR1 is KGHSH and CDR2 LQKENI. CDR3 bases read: TGTGCCAGCTCACCACCGACAGAAGAGACG. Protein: CASSPPTEET. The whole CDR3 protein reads CASSPPTEETQYF. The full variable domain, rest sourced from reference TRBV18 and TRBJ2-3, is NAGVMQNPRHLVRRRGQEARLRCSPMKGHSHVYWYRQLPEEGLKFMVYLQKENIIDESGMPKERFSAEFPKEGPSILRIQQVVRGDSAAYFCASSPPTEETQYFGPGTRLTVL.

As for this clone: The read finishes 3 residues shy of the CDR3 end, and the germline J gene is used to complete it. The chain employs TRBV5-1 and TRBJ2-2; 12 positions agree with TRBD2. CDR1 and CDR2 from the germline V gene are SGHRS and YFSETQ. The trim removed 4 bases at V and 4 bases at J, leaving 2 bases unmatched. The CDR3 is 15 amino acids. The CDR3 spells CASSVGLAGTGELFF. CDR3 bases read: TGCGCCAGCAGCGTGGGACTAGCGGGCACCGGGGAG. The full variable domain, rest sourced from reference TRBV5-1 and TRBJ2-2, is KAGVTQTPRYLIKTRGQQVTLSCSPISGHRSVSWYQQTPGQGLQFLFEYFSETQRNKGNFPGRFSGRQFSNSRSEMNVSTLELGDSALYLCASSVGLAGTGELFFGEGSRLTVL.

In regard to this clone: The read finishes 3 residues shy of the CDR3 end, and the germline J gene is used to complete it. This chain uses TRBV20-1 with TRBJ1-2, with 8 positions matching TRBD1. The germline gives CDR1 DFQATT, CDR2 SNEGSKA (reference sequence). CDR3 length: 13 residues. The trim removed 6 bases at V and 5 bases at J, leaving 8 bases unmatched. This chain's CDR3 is CSAKTGVLYGYTF. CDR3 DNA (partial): TGCAGTGCGAAGACAGGGGTCCTTTATGGC.